These 21 T cell receptor beta chains came from one sample sequenced in a study of T cell changes during pregnancy in multiple sclerosis. Here immunoSEQ multiplex PCR was the method, and the copy in TCRdb shows in-frame clones only, minus some. Of about 93,000 clones in the sample, approximately 89% were seen once. The sample consisted of peripheral blood, taken before pregnancy. These receptors were obtained from a female donor with multiple sclerosis, enrolled in a pregnancy study.

This chain links TRBV28 with TRBJ1-2; D unclear. CDR3 length equals 11 residues. Per the germline V gene, CDR1 is MDHEN and CDR2 is SYDVKM. V lost 4 bases and J 4 bases, leaving 4 bases between the germline ends. Here the CDR3 DNA reads TGTGCCAGCAGTTCTATCTATGGCTACACCTTC. It specifies CASSSIYGYTF.

The V gene is TRBV5-4, the J gene TRBJ1-4, with TRBD1 matching over 8 bases. V dropped 3 bases and J dropped 4; count of bases not matched to a gene: 2. There are 14 residues in the CDR3. Germline-derived CDR1 and CDR2 are SGHNT and YYREEE (reference sequence). The CDR3 DNA reads as TGTGCCAGCAGCTCAGGGGGCATTAATGAAAAACTGTTTTTT. It yields the protein CASSSGGINEKLFF.

This chain uses TRBV29-1 with TRBJ2-1, with 11 bases that match TRBD2. The CDR3 spans 13 residues. Looked up from germline, CDR1 is SQVTM and CDR2 is ANQGSEA. Trimming at V came to 6 bases and at J to 10 bases, leaving 8 bases not matched to a gene. The CDR3 region is CSVLSGGAEEQFF. In DNA form, the CDR3 reads TGCAGCGTGCTTAGCGGGGGGGCTGAGGAGCAGTTCTTC.

The chain uses TRBV7-3 and TRBJ2-1; possible D gene TRBD1, 5 bases. V was trimmed by 0 bases and J by 6 bases, leaving 12 bases between them. Germline CDR1 SGHTA, CDR2 FQGTGA. The CDR3 totals 15 residues. The CDR3 nucleotides read TGTGCCAGCAGCTTAACGAGAGACAGCACCAATGAGCAGTTCTTC. Translation gives CASSLTRDSTNEQFF.

The chain carries TRBV19 and TRBJ1-4; a possible D gene is TRBD1 (5 bases). The CDR3 sequence is 14 residues long. Germline-derived CDR1 and CDR2 are LNHDA and SQIVND (reference sequence). V was shortened by 6 bases and J by 10 bases, with 18 bases between the two germline ends. The CDR3 loop reads CASSPGTAGGKLFF. CDR3 coding DNA: TGTGCCAGTAGCCCAGGGACTGCCGGGGGAAAACTGTTTTTT.

The rearrangement links TRBV7-7 to TRBJ2-7; weak D call: TRBD1 (7 bases). The CDR3 contains 14 residues. Germline lookup yields CDR1 SSHAT and CDR2 FNYEAQ (reference sequence). The ends were cut back, 5 bases at V and 5 bases at J, with 16 bases in the middle. CDR3 sequence reads: CASSQGGRSDEQYF. The CDR3 coding sequence is TGTGCCAGCAGCCAGGGGGGCAGGTCGGACGAGCAGTACTTC.

This chain links TRBV19 with TRBJ2-5, with D uncertain. The V gene lost 2 bases and the J gene lost 5 bases, with 12 bases spanning the gap. The germline V gene encodes CDR1 LNHDA and CDR2 SQIVND (reference sequence). CDR3 length: 14 amino acids. CDR3 nucleotides: TGTGCCAGTAGTATATCCCCCACCGCGGAGACCCAGTACTTC. Translated, it gives CASSISPTAETQYF. The full variable domain, in which reference TRBV19 and TRBJ2-5 provide the parts outside the CDR3, is DGGITQSPKYLFRKEGQNVTLSCEQNLNHDAMYWYRQDPGQGLRLIYYSQIVNDFQKGDIAEGYSVSREKKESFPLTVTSAQKNPTAFYLCASSISPTAETQYFGPGTRLLVL.

This clone was detected only a few times. The CDR3 sequence: CASSITGNQPQHF. The CDR3, as DNA: TGTGCCAGTAGTATAACGGGGAATCAGCCCCAGCATTTT. The chain is built from TRBV19 and TRBJ1-5; D is uncertain. Germline V gives CDR1 LNHDA, CDR2 SQIVND (reference sequence). Trimming cost V 2 bases and J 4 bases, with 6 bases left between them. There are 13 residues in the CDR3.

This clone was recorded only once. The rearrangement uses TRBV2 and TRBJ1-6; D is undetermined. The CDR3 contains 12 residues. Trimming left V 8 bases short and J 8 bases short, with 10 bases between. Germline loops: CDR1 SNHLY, CDR2 FYNNEI. CDR3 region: CASLTEHSPLHF. CDR3 nucleotides: TGTGCCAGCTTAACGGAGCATTCACCCCTCCACTTT.

The chain couples TRBV10-3 to TRBJ1-2; D is undetermined. Trimming stripped 8 bases from V and 3 bases from J, with 10 bases between. This CDR3 spans 12 amino acids. Looked up from germline, CDR1 is ENHRY and CDR2 is SYGVKD. CDR3 loop: CAIRGSDYGYTF. The CDR3 DNA follows: TGTGCCATCCGAGGTTCTGACTATGGCTACACCTTC.

The V gene is TRBV25-1, the J gene TRBJ1-2; the D gene is possibly TRBD1 (5 bases). CDR1 and CDR2 (germline): MGHDK, SYGVNS. CDR3 length: 15 amino acids. Between the trimmed V and J ends, which lost 2 bases and 3 bases, there was a span of 13 bases. The CDR3 DNA follows: TGTGCCAGCAGTGAAGTTGGCAGGGCAGACTATGGCTACACCTTC. As protein: CASSEVGRADYGYTF.

The rearrangement links TRBV27 to TRBJ1-5; maybe TRBD1 (6 bases). Germline V gives CDR1 MNHEY, CDR2 SMNVEV (reference sequence). The V gene lost 6 bases and the J gene lost 4 bases, with 19 bases spanning the gap. The CDR3 has 16 amino acids. This chain's CDR3 is CASSRQVPLPNQPQHF. CDR3 DNA sequence: TGTGCCAGCAGCCGACAGGTCCCCTTGCCAAATCAGCCCCAGCATTTT.

The chain has TRBV4-1 and TRBJ2-7; no clear D. Germline values: CDR1 MGHRA, CDR2 YSYEKL. Deletions cut 4 bases from V and 3 bases from J, with 22 bases between. This CDR3 contains 17 residues. CDR3 coding DNA: TGCGCCAGCAGCCCCCAAATGGTGACTCTACAAGGCTACGAGCAGTACTTC. It specifies CASSPQMVTLQGYEQYF.

This sequence joins TRBV19 and TRBJ2-7; possibly TRBD1 for D (6 bases). Germline V CDR1 and CDR2: LNHDA, SQIVND (reference sequence). V gave up 4 bases and J gave up 4 bases, with 17 bases separating them. CDR3 size: 15 residues. The CDR3 loop is CASSKEEGGSYEQYF. Written as DNA, the CDR3 is TGTGCCAGTAGTAAGGAGGAAGGGGGATCATACGAGCAGTACTTC.

The chain has TRBV6-1 and TRBJ1-1; D is undetermined. This CDR3 contains 13 residues. V shed 2 bases and J shed 0 bases, with 4 bases lying between them. The germline V gene has CDR1 MNHNS and CDR2 SASEGT. CDR3 bases: TGTGCCAGCAGTGAACTAGTGAACACTGAAGCTTTCTTT. Amino acids: CASSELVNTEAFF.

CDR3 region: CASSLKGGNYGYTF. For the CDR3, the DNA is TGCGCCAGCAGCTTGAAGGGGGGGAACTATGGCTACACCTTC. V is TRBV4-1 and J is TRBJ1-2, with D tentatively TRBD1 (6 bases). The CDR3 has 14 amino acids. Per germline, CDR1 MGHRA and CDR2 YSYEKL. Trimming left V 5 bases short and J 2 bases short, with 12 bases between.

The chain has TRBV19 and TRBJ1-5; 9 bases are a match to TRBD1. The junction had 4 bases not matched to a gene; V was cut back by 2 bases and J by 5 bases. Germline loops: CDR1 LNHDA, CDR2 SQIVND (reference sequence). There are 15 residues in the CDR3. The DNA for the CDR3 is TGTGCCAGTAGTATACGGGGACAGGGTTATCAGCCCCAGCATTTT. Encoded protein: CASSIRGQGYQPQHF.

J is TRBJ2-3 and V is TRBV25-1; the D gene is possibly TRBD1 (6 bases). V lost 9 bases, J lost 6 bases, and 22 bases lay in between. Germline V gene sequence: CDR1 MGHDK, CDR2 SYGVNS. The CDR3 has 15 amino acids. CDR3 sequence: CASLGGQQWADTQYF. The CDR3 nucleotides are TGTGCCAGTCTTGGGGGACAACAGTGGGCGGATACGCAGTATTTT. Full variable domain (outside the CDR3, taken from reference TRBV25-1 and TRBJ2-3): EADIYQTPRYLVIGTGKKITLECSQTMGHDKMYWYQQDPGMELHLIHYSYGVNSTEKGDLSSESTVSRIRTEHFPLTLESARPSHTSQYLCASLGGQQWADTQYFGPGTRLTVL.

The chain carries TRBV5-1 and TRBJ2-1; 8 bases line up with TRBD1. Germline CDR1 and CDR2: SGHRS and YFSETQ. The CDR3 is made up of 15 amino acids. Germline trimming cut 5 bases from V and 3 bases from J; bases unmatched to any gene: 7. The CDR3 protein is CASSPSGTGYNEQFF. CDR3 DNA: TGCGCCAGCAGTCCCTCCGGGACAGGCTACAATGAGCAGTTCTTC.

This chain connects TRBV4-1 to TRBJ2-2, with 10 bases aligning to TRBD1. Germline CDR1 and CDR2: MGHRA and YSYEKL. The CDR3 is 16 amino acids. J gave up 7 bases and V 3 bases, and 8 bases lay outside the gene matches. The CDR3 region is CASSHQPGQGIGELFF. CDR3 nucleotide sequence: TGCGCCAGCAGCCATCAACCGGGACAGGGGATCGGGGAGCTGTTTTTT.

The chain is built from TRBV21-1 and TRBJ1-3; the DNA was not used to check the table's D call, TRBD1. TRBV21-1 is an annotated pseudogene. This CDR3 is built from 15 residues. CDR3 nucleotides: TGTGCCAGCAGCCGCCGGGACAGCTCTGGAAACACCATATATTTT. Translation gives CASSRRDSSGNTIYF.